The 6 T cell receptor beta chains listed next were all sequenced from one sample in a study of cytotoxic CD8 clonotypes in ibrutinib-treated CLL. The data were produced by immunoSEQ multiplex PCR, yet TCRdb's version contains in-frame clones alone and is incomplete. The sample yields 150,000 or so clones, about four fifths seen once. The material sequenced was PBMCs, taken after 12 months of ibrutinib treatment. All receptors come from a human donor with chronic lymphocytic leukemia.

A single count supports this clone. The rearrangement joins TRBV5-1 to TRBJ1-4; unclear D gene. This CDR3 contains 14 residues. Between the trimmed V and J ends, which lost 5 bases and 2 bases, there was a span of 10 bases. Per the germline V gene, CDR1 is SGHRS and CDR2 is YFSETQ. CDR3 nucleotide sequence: TGCGCCAGCAGTTACGGTGGTACTAATGAAAAACTGTTTTTT. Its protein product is CASSYGGTNEKLFF. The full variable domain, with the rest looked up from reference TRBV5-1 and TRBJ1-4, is KAGVTQTPRYLIKTRGQQVTLSCSPISGHRSVSWYQQTPGQGLQFLFEYFSETQRNKGNFPGRFSGRQFSNSRSEMNVSTLELGDSALYLCASSYGGTNEKLFFGSGTQLSVL.

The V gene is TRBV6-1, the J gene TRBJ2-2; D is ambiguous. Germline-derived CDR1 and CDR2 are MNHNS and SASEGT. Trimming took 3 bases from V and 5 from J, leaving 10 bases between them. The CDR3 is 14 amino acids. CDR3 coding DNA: TGTGCCAGCAGTGAGTTTGGACCGACCGGGGAGCTGTTTTTT. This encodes CASSEFGPTGELFF.

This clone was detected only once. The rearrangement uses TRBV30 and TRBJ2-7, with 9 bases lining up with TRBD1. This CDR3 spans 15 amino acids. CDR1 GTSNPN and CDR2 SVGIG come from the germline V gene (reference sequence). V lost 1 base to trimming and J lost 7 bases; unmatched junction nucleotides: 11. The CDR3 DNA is TGTGCCTGGAGTGCTATGGGACAGGGAGTGTGGGAGCAGTACTTC. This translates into CAWSAMGQGVWEQYF.

CDR3 loop: CASTIRAGSGNTIYF. For the CDR3, the DNA is TGTGCCAGCACTATCCGAGCGGGGTCTGGAAACACCATATATTTT. The rearrangement links TRBV27 to TRBJ1-3; the D is unclear. The CDR3 contains 15 residues. Trimming took 7 bases from V and 1 from J, leaving 14 bases between them. Germline-derived CDR1 and CDR2 are MNHEY and SMNVEV (reference sequence).

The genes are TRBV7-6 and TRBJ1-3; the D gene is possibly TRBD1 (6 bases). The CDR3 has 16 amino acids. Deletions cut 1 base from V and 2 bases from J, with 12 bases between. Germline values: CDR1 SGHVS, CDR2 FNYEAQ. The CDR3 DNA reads TGTGCCAGCAGCTTAGGAGGGGGGCCCACTGGAAACACCATATATTTT. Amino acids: CASSLGGGPTGNTIYF.

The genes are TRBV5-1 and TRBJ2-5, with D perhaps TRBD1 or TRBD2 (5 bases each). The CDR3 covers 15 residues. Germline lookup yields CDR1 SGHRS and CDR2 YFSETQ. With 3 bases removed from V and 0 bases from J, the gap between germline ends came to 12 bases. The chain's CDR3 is CASSSGPRNQETQYF. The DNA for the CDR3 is TGCGCCAGCAGCTCGGGACCGCGAAACCAAGAGACCCAGTACTTC.